Sequencing of this TCR beta chain was carried out in a study of cytomegalovirus exposure and HLA in healthy donors. It was with 60 Vbeta and 13 Jbeta primers that the PCR ran. The assay was immunoSEQ multiplex PCR, and TCRdb's table has in-frame clones only and misses some. In the table there are roughly 160,000 clones, around 64% of which are singletons. In regard to this clone: The antigen is undetermined.

Broader study findings: Researchers reportedly found TCR beta sequences accurately predicted most subjects' HLA-A and HLA-B alleles. For most TCR beta V segments, an earlier analysis put the productive rate at about 90% or about 30% of the time. Reported results showed that the classifier diagnosed cytomegalovirus status with high specificity and sensitivity. Among TCR beta chains, those listed as cytomegalovirus-associated numbered roughly 150.

The CDR3 has 17 amino acids. Trimming pared 1 base from V and 0 bases from J, leaving 13 bases between. Germline assignment: CDR1 SGHTA and CDR2 FQGNSA. The chain uses TRBV7-2 and TRBJ2-1; tentatively, D is TRBD2 (5 bases). This clonotype originated in a woman aged 25-40 years in good health and CMV-seronegative. The sample was PBMCs. The CDR3 DNA reads TGTGCCAGCAGCTTAGTTCCGCGGAGGAGCTCCTACAATGAGCAGTTCTTC. It yields the protein CASSLVPRRSSYNEQFF.